The 31 T cell receptor beta chains below were found in one sample sequenced in a study of T cells in localized non-small cell lung cancer. Produced via immunoSEQ multiplex PCR; TCRdb's table is partial and in-frame only. The data hold around 41,000 clones, with about 88% observed a single time. Sequenced material: peripheral blood, taken before any cancer treatment. The receptors here all came from a woman between 18 and 49 years old with stage III lung adenocarcinoma.

This clone was seen a handful of times. The chain links TRBV4-1 to TRBJ1-1; 8 nucleotides agree with TRBD1. CDR3 length: 15 amino acids. V trimming: 2 bases; J trimming: 4 bases; junction bases outside the gene matches: 6. Germline loops: CDR1 MGHRA, CDR2 YSYEKL. The CDR3 here is CASSQRQDRATEAFF. DNA for the CDR3: TGCGCCAGCAGCCAACGGCAGGACAGGGCCACTGAAGCTTTCTTT.

This chain uses TRBV29-1 with TRBJ1-1; no definite D call. Germline V gives CDR1 SQVTM, CDR2 ANQGSEA. The CDR3 length is 12 residues. Trimming shortened V by 4 bases and J by 5 bases, and 11 bases separated the two germline ends. The CDR3 DNA is TGCAGCGTTGGCTTTAGGGAAACTGAAGCTTTCTTT. This codes for CSVGFRETEAFF. The entire variable domain, with the rest obtained from reference TRBV29-1 and TRBJ1-1, is as follows: SAVISQKPSRDICQRGTSLTIQCQVDSQVTMMFWYRQQPGQSLTLIATANQGSEATYESGFVIDKFPISRPNLTFSTLTVSNMSPEDSSIYLCSVGFRETEAFFGQGTRLTVV.

The chain uses TRBV9 and TRBJ1-3, with D perhaps TRBD1 (6 bases). CDR1 is SGDLS, CDR2 YYNGEE, per germline. The CDR3 runs to 15 residues. The germline V and J ends were trimmed by 4 bases and 0 bases, with 11 bases remaining between them. In DNA, the CDR3 is TGTGCCAGCAGCCCACAGGGAAGCTCTGGAAACACCATATATTTT. It specifies CASSPQGSSGNTIYF.

The V call is TRBV2, the J call TRBJ1-5; D gene unclear. V was clipped by 3 bases and J by 9 bases, with 18 bases between them. Germline V gene data show CDR1 as SNHLY and CDR2 as FYNNEI. The CDR3 extends over 15 amino acids. As DNA, the CDR3 is TGTGCCAGCAGTGAGGACGCCGGAAGCTCCCGGCCCCAGCATTTT. This gives the protein CASSEDAGSSRPQHF.

The chain recombines TRBV2 with TRBJ2-3; the D is unclear. Trimming shortened V by 8 bases and J by 2 bases, and 17 bases separated the two germline ends. The germline V gene encodes CDR1 SNHLY and CDR2 FYNNEI. This CDR3 is 15 amino acids long. CDR3 region: CASVVSAFVTDTQYF. Written as DNA, the CDR3 is TGTGCCAGCGTCGTCTCCGCTTTTGTCACAGATACGCAGTATTTT.

This chain uses TRBV10-3 with TRBJ2-5; the D gene is possibly TRBD2 (5 bases). CDR1 ENHRY and CDR2 SYGVKD come from the germline V gene. The CDR3 spans 14 residues. V was pared by 3 bases and J by 5 bases, with 13 bases between. The CDR3 DNA reads TGTGCCATCAGTGATAGAGGAGGTTCGGAGACCCAGTACTTC. This gives the protein CAISDRGGSETQYF.

The rearrangement uses TRBV15 and TRBJ2-2, with 9 positions matching TRBD2. V shed 5 bases, J shed 3 bases, and the junction held 13 bases outside the gene matches. The CDR3 covers 18 residues. Germline-derived CDR1 and CDR2 are LNHNV and YYDKDF (reference sequence). CDR3 sequence: CATSPRGGGGAYTGELFF. DNA for the CDR3: TGTGCCACCAGCCCCCGAGGGGGCGGGGGGGCCTACACCGGGGAGCTGTTTTTT.

The DNA of the CDR3 is TGTGCCAGTAGTATCAGGGTAACCTACGAGCAGTACTTC. Residues: CASSIRVTYEQYF. V gene TRBV19 combines with J gene TRBJ2-7; possibly TRBD1 for D (5 bases). The CDR3 consists of 13 residues. V was pared by 3 bases and J by 2 bases, with 8 bases between. Germline values: CDR1 LNHDA, CDR2 SQIVND (reference sequence).

The rearrangement links TRBV10-1 to TRBJ2-1, with TRBD1 matching over 10 bases. Germline assignment: CDR1 WNHNN and CDR2 SYGVQD (reference sequence). The CDR3 has 18 residues. V trimming: 4 bases; J trimming: 4 bases; junction bases outside the gene matches: 13. In DNA form, the CDR3 reads TGCGCCAGCAGTGCCGGGACAGGGGTAGAGGGAAGGTACAATGAGCAGTTCTTC. It specifies CASSAGTGVEGRYNEQFF.

This clone was observed once. The CDR3 nucleotides are TGTGCCAGCAGCCAACAGGGGGCGCGAGGCACCGGGGAGCTGTTTTTT. Its translation: CASSQQGARGTGELFF. This chain links TRBV5-4 with TRBJ2-2, with 9 bases fitting TRBD1. J lost 4 bases, V lost 4 bases, and 8 bases had no gene match. The V gene's germline CDR1 is SGHNT and CDR2 YYREEE (reference sequence). This CDR3 is 16 amino acids long.

The rearrangement links TRBV6-6 to TRBJ1-2, with D maybe TRBD1 (5 bases). Trimming removed 7 bases at V and 3 bases at J, with 15 bases between. Germline V gene lookup returns CDR1 MNHNY and CDR2 SVGAGI (reference sequence). The CDR3 loop spans 14 amino acids. The CDR3 region is CASTKAGGDYGYTF. CDR3 coding DNA: TGTGCCAGCACCAAGGCGGGGGGAGACTATGGCTACACCTTC.

The V gene is TRBV18, the J gene TRBJ2-3; 10 bases fit TRBD1. Germline lookup yields CDR1 KGHSH and CDR2 LQKENI. CDR3 length: 16 residues. J was trimmed by 4 bases and V by 2 bases; bases with no gene match: 6. CDR3 nucleotides: TGTGCCAGCTCACCATCGGACAGGGGGTATCCAGATACGCAGTATTTT. Protein product: CASSPSDRGYPDTQYF.

The chain links TRBV7-8 to TRBJ1-3; D is perhaps TRBD1 (6 bases). CDR3 size: 14 residues. V gave up 2 bases and J gave up 8 bases, with 13 bases separating them. Germline CDR1 reads SGHVS; CDR2 reads FQNEAQ. This CDR3 is CASSLYGGRDTIYF. In DNA, the CDR3 is TGTGCCAGCAGCTTATATGGGGGCAGGGACACCATATATTTT.

The rearrangement links TRBV9 to TRBJ2-7, with D unclear. CDR1 and CDR2 from the germline V gene are SGDLS and YYNGEE. CDR3 length equals 13 residues. V was cut by 2 bases and J by 5 bases, with 11 bases left in between. The CDR3 bases are TGTGCCAGCAGCGTCTCGCCACGCGACGAGCAGTACTTC. Amino acid sequence: CASSVSPRDEQYF.

This sequence joins TRBV6-1 and TRBJ1-1; D is unclear. Trimming stripped 3 bases from V and 4 bases from J, with 6 bases between. Germline loops: CDR1 MNHNS, CDR2 SASEGT. There are 12 residues in the CDR3. Here the CDR3 DNA reads TGTGCCAGCAGTGAGGCGGGCACTGAAGCTTTCTTT. Protein product: CASSEAGTEAFF.

The count of this clone is one. The chain has TRBV4-2 and TRBJ2-3; unclear D gene. The CDR3 has 12 residues. Germline loops: CDR1 LGHNA, CDR2 YNFKEQ. Deletions cut 2 bases from V and 5 bases from J, with 5 bases between. CDR3 loop: CASSQPQDTQYF. CDR3 bases: TGTGCCAGCAGCCAACCCCAAGATACGCAGTATTTT.

This chain connects TRBV7-9 to TRBJ1-5, with D unclear. V lost 5 bases and J 4 bases, leaving 12 bases between the germline ends. Looked up from germline, CDR1 is SEHNR and CDR2 is FQNEAQ (reference sequence). The CDR3 has 14 residues. CDR3 DNA sequence: TGTGCCAGCAGCCGGCCCGGAGCAAATCAGCCCCAGCATTTT. This gives the protein CASSRPGANQPQHF.

The genes are TRBV7-9 and TRBJ2-7; TRBD1 is a possible D gene (8 bases). Germline V gene sequence: CDR1 SEHNR, CDR2 FQNEAQ (reference sequence). The CDR3 runs to 15 residues. The V gene lost 1 base and the J gene lost 5 bases, with 15 bases spanning the gap. CDR3 in amino acids: CASSLGTGRDHEQYF. CDR3 DNA: TGTGCCAGCAGCTTAGGGACAGGGAGGGATCACGAGCAGTACTTC.

The V gene is TRBV30, the J gene TRBJ1-1, with a weak D call TRBD1 (5 bases). V was cut by 2 bases and J by 4 bases, with 11 bases left in between. The CDR3 sequence is 13 residues long. Germline V lookup: CDR1 GTSNPN, CDR2 SVGIG (reference sequence). CDR3 nucleotides: TGTGCCTGGAGTCTGGGCAGGGCCACTGAAGCTTTCTTT. Residues: CAWSLGRATEAFF.

The chain carries TRBV2 and TRBJ1-2; D may be TRBD1 (6 bases). Germline V CDR1 and CDR2: SNHLY, FYNNEI. The V and J ends lost 4 bases and 8 bases respectively, with 20 bases between them. The CDR3 extends over 15 amino acids. This chain's CDR3 is CASSGRAPGAVGYTF. The CDR3 nucleotides read TGTGCCAGCAGTGGGCGGGCACCGGGGGCAGTGGGCTACACCTTC.

J is TRBJ1-2 and V is TRBV5-5; 8 nucleotides agree with TRBD1. Looked up from germline, CDR1 is SGHKS and CDR2 is YYEKEE (reference sequence). CDR3 length equals 15 residues. V dropped 0 bases and J dropped 7; count of bases not matched to a gene: 8. This CDR3 is CASSLEGRGLSGYTF. The CDR3 region has the DNA TGTGCCAGCAGCTTGGAAGGCAGGGGGCTAAGTGGCTACACCTTC.

This chain uses TRBV5-4 with TRBJ2-2, with a weak D call TRBD2 (7 bases). V was clipped by 7 bases and J by 6 bases, with 16 bases between them. CDR3 length: 14 amino acids. Germline-derived CDR1 and CDR2 are SGHNT and YYREEE (reference sequence). Here the CDR3 DNA reads TGTGCCAGCCGGAAGGGGGGGGATCCCGGGGAGCTGTTTTTT. Its translation is CASRKGGDPGELFF.

The CDR3 DNA is TGTGCCAGCAGCTTCCTACTCACCGGGATGCACTATGGCTACACCTTC. Amino acids: CASSFLLTGMHYGYTF. The rearrangement joins TRBV7-9 to TRBJ1-2; D remains unclear. V was clipped by 3 bases and J by 3 bases, with 17 bases between them. Looked up from germline, CDR1 is SEHNR and CDR2 is FQNEAQ (reference sequence). The CDR3 covers 16 residues.

This clone was seen a handful of times. The CDR3 region is CASSPGTGGMQPQHF. The CDR3, as DNA: TGTGCCAGCTCACCCGGGACAGGGGGCATGCAGCCCCAGCATTTT. This chain connects TRBV18 to TRBJ1-5, with 12 bases identical to TRBD1. The V gene end was trimmed by 3 bases and the J gene end by 7 bases; junction bases not matched to a gene: 4. Germline loops: CDR1 KGHSH, CDR2 LQKENI. The CDR3 runs to 15 residues.

The chain combines TRBV4-1 with TRBJ1-2; no firm D call. Per the germline V gene, CDR1 is MGHRA and CDR2 is YSYEKL. The CDR3 contains 15 residues. Trimming stripped 0 bases from V and 1 base from J, with 9 bases between. CDR3 loop: CASSQDLRSNYGYTF. DNA for the CDR3: TGCGCCAGCAGCCAAGATCTCAGAAGTAACTATGGCTACACCTTC.

The chain is built from TRBV6-6 and TRBJ2-1; 8 bases match TRBD1. CDR1 and CDR2 (germline): MNHNY, SVGAGI (reference sequence). Germline trimming cut 5 bases from V and 5 bases from J; bases unmatched to any gene: 11. The length of the CDR3 is 16 residues. The CDR3 spells CASSTDTGGINNEQFF. DNA of the CDR3: TGTGCCAGCAGTACCGACACAGGGGGGATCAACAATGAGCAGTTCTTC.

This clone was recorded a few times. CDR3 coding DNA: TGTGCCAGCCAAGGGCAGGGGGGCACTGAAGCTTTCTTT. Translation gives CASQGQGGTEAFF. The rearrangement uses TRBV2 and TRBJ1-1, with 7 positions matching TRBD1. After removal of 8 bases from V and 4 bases from J, the junction contained 7 bases not matched to a gene. The CDR3 has 13 amino acids. Germline V gives CDR1 SNHLY, CDR2 FYNNEI.

CDR3 loop: CASSRPPNSGNTIYF. The CDR3 DNA reads as TGTGCCAGCAGCCGGCCACCGAACTCTGGAAACACCATATATTTT. The chain couples TRBV13 to TRBJ1-3; D remains unclear. This CDR3 has 15 residues. The V gene lost 5 bases and the J gene lost 0 bases, with 11 bases spanning the gap. Germline-derived CDR1 and CDR2 are PRHDT and FYEKMQ (reference sequence).

V gene TRBV7-2 combines with J gene TRBJ2-5; 13 bases are shared with TRBD2. This CDR3 has 15 residues. The junction had 3 bases not matched to a gene; V was cut back by 1 base and J by 7 bases. Germline-derived CDR1 and CDR2 are SGHTA and FQGNSA. The CDR3 spells CASSLGTSGGGTQYF. In nucleotides, the CDR3 is TGTGCCAGCAGCTTAGGGACTAGCGGGGGCGGGACCCAGTACTTC.

The count of this clone is one. The V and J genes are TRBV9 and TRBJ1-6; no clear D. Between the trimmed V and J ends, which lost 1 base and 7 bases, there was a span of 6 bases. The CDR3 length is 13 residues. Germline lookup yields CDR1 SGDLS and CDR2 YYNGEE. The CDR3 reads CASSVSWNSPLHF. Written as DNA, the CDR3 is TGTGCCAGCAGCGTATCATGGAATTCACCCCTCCACTTT. Full variable domain (remainder filled in from reference TRBV9 and TRBJ1-6): DSGVTQTPKHLITATGQRVTLRCSPRSGDLSVYWYQQSLDQGLQFLIQYYNGEERAKGNILERFSAQQFPDLHSELNLSSLELGDSALYFCASSVSWNSPLHFGNGTRLTVT.

This chain connects TRBV5-6 to TRBJ1-2; D is uncertain. V was shortened by 0 bases and J by 7 bases, with 7 bases between the two germline ends. There are 12 residues in the CDR3. Germline values: CDR1 SGHDT, CDR2 YYEEEE. CDR3 region: CASSLDSAGYTF. CDR3 DNA: TGTGCCAGCAGCTTGGACTCGGCTGGCTACACCTTC.